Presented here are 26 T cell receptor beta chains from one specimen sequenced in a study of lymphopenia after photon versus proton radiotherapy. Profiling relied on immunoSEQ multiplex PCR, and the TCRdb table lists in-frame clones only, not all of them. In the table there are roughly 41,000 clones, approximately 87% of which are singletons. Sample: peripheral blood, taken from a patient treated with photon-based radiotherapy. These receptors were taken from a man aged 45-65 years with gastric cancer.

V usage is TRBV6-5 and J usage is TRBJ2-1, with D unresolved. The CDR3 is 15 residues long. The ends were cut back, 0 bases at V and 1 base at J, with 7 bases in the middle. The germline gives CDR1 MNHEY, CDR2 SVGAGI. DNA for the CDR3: TGTGCCAGCAGTTACTCGTCGTTTTCCTACAATGAGCAGTTCTTC. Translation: CASSYSSFSYNEQFF.

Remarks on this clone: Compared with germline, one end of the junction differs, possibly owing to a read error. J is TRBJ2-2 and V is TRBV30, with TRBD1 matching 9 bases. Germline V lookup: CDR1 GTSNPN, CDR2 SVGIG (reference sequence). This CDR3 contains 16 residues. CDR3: CAWSGDRGMNAGELFF. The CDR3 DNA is TGTGCCTGGAGTGGAGACAGGGGGATGAACGCCGGGGAGCTGTTTTTT.

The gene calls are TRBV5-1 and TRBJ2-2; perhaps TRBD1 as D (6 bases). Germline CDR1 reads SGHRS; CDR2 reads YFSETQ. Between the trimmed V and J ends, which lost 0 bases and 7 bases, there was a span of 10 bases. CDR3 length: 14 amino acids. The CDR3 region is CASSLDRVVGELFF. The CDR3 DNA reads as TGCGCCAGCAGCTTGGACAGGGTGGTCGGGGAGCTGTTTTTT.

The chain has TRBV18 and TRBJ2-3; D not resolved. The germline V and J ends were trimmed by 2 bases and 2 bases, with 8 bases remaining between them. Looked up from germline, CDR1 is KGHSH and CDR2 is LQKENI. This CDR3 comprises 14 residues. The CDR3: CASSPKRATDTQYF. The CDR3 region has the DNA TGTGCCAGCTCACCAAAACGTGCCACAGATACGCAGTATTTT.

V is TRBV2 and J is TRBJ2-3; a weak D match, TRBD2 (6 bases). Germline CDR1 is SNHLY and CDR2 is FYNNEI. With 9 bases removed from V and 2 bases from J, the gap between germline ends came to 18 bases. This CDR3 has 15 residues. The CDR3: CASTLTLATTDTQYF. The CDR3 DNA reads TGTGCCAGTACACTGACTCTAGCGACCACAGATACGCAGTATTTT.

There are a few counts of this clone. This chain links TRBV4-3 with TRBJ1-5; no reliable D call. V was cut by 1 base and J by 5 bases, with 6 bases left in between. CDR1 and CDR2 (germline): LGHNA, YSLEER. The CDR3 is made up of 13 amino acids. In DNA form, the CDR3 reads TGCGCCAGCAGCCAAGGACTCCATCAGCCCCAGCATTTT. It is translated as CASSQGLHQPQHF.

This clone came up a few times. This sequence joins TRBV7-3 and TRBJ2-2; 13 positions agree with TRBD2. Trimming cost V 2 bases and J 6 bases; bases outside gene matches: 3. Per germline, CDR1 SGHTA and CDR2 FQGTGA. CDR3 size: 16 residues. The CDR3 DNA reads TGTGCCAGCAGCTTAGGACTAGCGGGAGATGCCGGGGAGCTGTTTTTT. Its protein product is CASSLGLAGDAGELFF. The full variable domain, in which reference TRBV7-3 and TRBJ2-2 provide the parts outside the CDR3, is GAGVSQTPSNKVTEKGKYVELRCDPISGHTALYWYRQSLGQGPEFLIYFQGTGAADDSGLPNDRFFAVRPEGSVSTLKIQRTERGDSAVYLCASSLGLAGDAGELFFGEGSRLTVL.

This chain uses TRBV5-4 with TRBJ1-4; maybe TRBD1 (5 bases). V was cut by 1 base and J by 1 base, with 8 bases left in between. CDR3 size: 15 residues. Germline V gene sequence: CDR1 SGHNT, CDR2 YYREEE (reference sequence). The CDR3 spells CASSLRGRTNEKLFF. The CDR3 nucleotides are TGTGCCAGCAGCTTGCGGGGACGAACTAATGAAAAACTGTTTTTT.

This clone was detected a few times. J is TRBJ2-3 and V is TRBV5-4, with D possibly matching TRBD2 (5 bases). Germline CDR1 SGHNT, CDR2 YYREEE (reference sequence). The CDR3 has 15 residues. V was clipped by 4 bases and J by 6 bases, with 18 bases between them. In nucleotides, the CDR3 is TGTGCCAGCAGCCCCCCGGGGTCCCAGGCGGATACGCAGTATTTT. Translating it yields CASSPPGSQADTQYF.

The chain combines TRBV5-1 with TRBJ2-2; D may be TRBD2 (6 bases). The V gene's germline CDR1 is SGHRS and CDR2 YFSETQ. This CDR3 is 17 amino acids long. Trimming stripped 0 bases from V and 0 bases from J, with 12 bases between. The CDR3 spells CASSLGIRGSNTGELFF. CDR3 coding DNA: TGCGCCAGCAGCTTGGGGATTCGGGGGTCGAACACCGGGGAGCTGTTTTTT.

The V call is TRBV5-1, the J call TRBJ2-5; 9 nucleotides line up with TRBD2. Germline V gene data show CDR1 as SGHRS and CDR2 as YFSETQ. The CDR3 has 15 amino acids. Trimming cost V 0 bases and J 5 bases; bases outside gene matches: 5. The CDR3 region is CASSLVAGAGETQYF. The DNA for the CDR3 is TGCGCCAGCAGCTTGGTAGCGGGAGCAGGGGAGACCCAGTACTTC.

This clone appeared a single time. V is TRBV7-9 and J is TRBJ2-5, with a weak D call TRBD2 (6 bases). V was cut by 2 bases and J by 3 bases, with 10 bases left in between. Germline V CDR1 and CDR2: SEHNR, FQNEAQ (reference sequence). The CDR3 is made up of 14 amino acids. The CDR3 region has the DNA TGTGCCAGCAGCTTATATAGCGGAGAAGAGACCCAGTACTTC. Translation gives CASSLYSGEETQYF.

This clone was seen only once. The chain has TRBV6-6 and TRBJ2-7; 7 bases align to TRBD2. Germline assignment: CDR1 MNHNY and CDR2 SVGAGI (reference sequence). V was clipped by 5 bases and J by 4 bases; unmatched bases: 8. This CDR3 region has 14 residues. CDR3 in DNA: TGTGCCAGCAGTGGCGAGCAGGGAGGGTACGAGCAGTACTTC. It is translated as CASSGEQGGYEQYF.

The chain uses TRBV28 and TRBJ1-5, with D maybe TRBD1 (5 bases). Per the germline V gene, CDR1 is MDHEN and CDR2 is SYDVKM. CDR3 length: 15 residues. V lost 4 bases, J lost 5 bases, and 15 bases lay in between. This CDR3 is CASSSNTDKHQPQHF. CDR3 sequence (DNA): TGTGCCAGCAGTTCGAATACGGACAAGCATCAGCCCCAGCATTTT.

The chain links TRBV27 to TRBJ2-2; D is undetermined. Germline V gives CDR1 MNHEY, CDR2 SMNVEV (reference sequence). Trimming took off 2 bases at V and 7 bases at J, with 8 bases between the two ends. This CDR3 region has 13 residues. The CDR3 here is CASSLPGFGELFF. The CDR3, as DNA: TGTGCCAGCAGTTTACCGGGTTTCGGGGAGCTGTTTTTT.

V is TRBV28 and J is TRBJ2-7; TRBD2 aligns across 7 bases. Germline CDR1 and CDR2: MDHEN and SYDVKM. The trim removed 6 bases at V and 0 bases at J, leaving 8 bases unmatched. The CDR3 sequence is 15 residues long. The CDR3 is CASRATSASSYEQYF. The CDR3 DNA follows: TGTGCCAGCAGGGCTACTAGCGCTAGCTCCTACGAGCAGTACTTC.

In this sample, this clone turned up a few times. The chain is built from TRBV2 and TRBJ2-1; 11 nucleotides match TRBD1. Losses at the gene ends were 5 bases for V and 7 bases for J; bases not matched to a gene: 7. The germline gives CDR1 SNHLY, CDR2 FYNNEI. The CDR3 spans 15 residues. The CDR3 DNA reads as TGTGCCAGCAGTTGGGACAGGGGGACGGAAAATGAGCAGTTCTTC. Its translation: CASSWDRGTENEQFF.

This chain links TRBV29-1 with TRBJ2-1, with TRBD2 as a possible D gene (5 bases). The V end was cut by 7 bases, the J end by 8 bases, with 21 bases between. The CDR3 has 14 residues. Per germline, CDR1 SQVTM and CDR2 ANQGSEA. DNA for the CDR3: TGCAGCGCCGTTAGGGCCGGGGAGAGGGATGAGCAGTTCTTC. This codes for CSAVRAGERDEQFF.

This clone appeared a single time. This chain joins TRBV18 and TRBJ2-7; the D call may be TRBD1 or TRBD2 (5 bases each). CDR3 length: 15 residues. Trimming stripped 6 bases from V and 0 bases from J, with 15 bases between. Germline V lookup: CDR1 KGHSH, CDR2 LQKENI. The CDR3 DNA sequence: TGTGCCAGCTCGTACGGGACGGCGAGCTCCTACGAGCAGTACTTC. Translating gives CASSYGTASSYEQYF. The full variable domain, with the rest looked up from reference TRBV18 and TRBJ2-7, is NAGVMQNPRHLVRRRGQEARLRCSPMKGHSHVYWYRQLPEEGLKFMVYLQKENIIDESGMPKERFSAEFPKEGPSILRIQQVVRGDSAAYFCASSYGTASSYEQYFGPGTRLTVT.

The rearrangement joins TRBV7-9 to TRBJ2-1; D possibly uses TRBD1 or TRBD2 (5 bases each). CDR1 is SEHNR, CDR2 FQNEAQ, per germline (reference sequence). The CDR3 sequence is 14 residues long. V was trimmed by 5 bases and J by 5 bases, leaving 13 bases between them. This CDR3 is CASSARDAHNEQFF. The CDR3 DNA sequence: TGTGCCAGCAGCGCACGGGACGCCCACAATGAGCAGTTCTTC.

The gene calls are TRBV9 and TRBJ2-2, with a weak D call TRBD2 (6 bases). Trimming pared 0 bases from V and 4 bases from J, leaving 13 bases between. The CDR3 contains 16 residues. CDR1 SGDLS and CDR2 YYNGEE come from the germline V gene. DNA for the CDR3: TGTGCCAGCAGCGTAGCTCCGGGAGTGGTCACCGGGGAGCTGTTTTTT. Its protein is CASSVAPGVVTGELFF.

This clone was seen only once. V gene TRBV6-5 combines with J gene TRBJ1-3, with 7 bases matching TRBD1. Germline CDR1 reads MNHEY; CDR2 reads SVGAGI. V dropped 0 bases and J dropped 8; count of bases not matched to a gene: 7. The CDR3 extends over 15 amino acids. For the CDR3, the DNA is TGTGCCAGCAGTTACTCGAGTTCTACAGGGGACACCATATATTTT. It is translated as CASSYSSSTGDTIYF.

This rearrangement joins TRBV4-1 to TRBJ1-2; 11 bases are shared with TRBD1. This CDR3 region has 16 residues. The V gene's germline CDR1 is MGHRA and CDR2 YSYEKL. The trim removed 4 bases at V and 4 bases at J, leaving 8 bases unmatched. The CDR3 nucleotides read TGCGCCAGCAGCCCCAACACGGGACAGGGGGTCTATGGCTACACCTTC. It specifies CASSPNTGQGVYGYTF.

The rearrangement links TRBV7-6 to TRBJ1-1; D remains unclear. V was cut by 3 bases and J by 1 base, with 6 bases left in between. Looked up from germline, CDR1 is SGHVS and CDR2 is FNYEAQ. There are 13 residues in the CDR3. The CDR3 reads CASSFRQNTEAFF. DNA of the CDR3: TGTGCCAGCAGCTTCCGACAGAACACTGAAGCTTTCTTT. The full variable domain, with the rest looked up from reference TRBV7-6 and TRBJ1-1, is GAGVSQSPRYKVTKRGQDVALRCDPISGHVSLYWYRQALGQGPEFLTYFNYEAQQDKSGLPNDRFSAERPEGSISTLTIQRTEQRDSAMYRCASSFRQNTEAFFGQGTRLTVV.

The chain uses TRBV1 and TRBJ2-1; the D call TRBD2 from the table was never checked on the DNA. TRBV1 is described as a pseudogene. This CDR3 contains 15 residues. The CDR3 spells CTSRTSGKAYNEQFF. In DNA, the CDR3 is TGCACCAGCAGGACTAGCGGGAAGGCCTACAATGAGCAGTTCTTC.

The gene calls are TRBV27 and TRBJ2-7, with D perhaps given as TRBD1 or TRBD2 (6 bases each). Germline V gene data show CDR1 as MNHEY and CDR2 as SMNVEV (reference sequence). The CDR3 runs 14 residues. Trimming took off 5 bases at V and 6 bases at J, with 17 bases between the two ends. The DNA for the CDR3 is TGTGCCAGCAGTCCGGGGGCTTTGGGGACCGAGCAGTACTTC. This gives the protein CASSPGALGTEQYF.